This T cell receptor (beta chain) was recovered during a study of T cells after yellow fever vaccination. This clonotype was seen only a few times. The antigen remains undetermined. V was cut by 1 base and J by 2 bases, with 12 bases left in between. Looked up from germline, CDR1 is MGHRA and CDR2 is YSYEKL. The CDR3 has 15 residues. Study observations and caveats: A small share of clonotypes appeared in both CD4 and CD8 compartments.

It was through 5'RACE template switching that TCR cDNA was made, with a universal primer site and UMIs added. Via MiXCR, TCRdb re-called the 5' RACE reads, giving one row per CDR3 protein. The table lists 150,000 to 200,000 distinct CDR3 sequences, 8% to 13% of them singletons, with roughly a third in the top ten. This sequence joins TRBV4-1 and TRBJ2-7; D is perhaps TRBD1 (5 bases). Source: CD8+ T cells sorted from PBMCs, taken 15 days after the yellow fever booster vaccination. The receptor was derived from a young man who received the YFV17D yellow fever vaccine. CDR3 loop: CASSQVSGLPYEQYF. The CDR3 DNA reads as TGCGCCAGCAGCCAAGTTTCAGGGCTTCCCTACGAGCAGTACTTC.